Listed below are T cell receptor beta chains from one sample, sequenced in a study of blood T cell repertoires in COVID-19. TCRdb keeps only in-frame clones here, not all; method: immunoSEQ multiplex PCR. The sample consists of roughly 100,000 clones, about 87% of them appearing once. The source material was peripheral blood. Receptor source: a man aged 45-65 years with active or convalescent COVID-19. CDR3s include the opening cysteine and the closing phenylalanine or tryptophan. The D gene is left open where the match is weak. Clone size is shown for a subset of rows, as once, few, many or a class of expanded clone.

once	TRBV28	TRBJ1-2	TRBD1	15	CASSSTGTGVYGYTF	TGTGCCAGCAGTTCCACGGGGACAGGGGTCTATGGCTACACCTTC
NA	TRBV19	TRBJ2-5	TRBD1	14	CASSPDRGVETQYF	TGTGCCAGTAGTCCCGACAGGGGGGTAGAGACCCAGTACTTC
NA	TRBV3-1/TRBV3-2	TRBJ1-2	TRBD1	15	CASSPRDRINYGYTF	TGTGCCAGCAGCCCACGGGACAGGATTAACTATGGCTACACCTTC
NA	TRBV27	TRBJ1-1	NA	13	CASSLTGNTEAFF	TGTGCCAGCAGTCTTACAGGAAACACTGAAGCTTTCTTT
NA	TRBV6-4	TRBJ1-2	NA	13	CASSDLGGGGYTF	TGTGCCAGCAGTGACTTGGGGGGTGGTGGCTACACCTTC
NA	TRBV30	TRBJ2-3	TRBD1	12	CARGQGTDTQYF	TGTGCCCGGGGACAGGGCACAGATACGCAGTATTTT
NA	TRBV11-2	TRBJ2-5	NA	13	CASSIIEQETQYF	TGTGCCAGCAGCATTATAGAACAAGAGACCCAGTACTTC
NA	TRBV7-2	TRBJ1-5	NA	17	CASSLFTAGGSNQPQHF	TGTGCCAGCAGCCTCTTTACGGCGGGGGGCAGCAATCAGCCCCAGCATTTT
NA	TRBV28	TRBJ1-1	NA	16	CASSFPLDSSSTEAFF	TGTGCCAGCAGTTTCCCCCTGGACAGTTCCTCCACTGAAGCTTTCTTT
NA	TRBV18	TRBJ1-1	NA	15	CASSPLQGGHTEAFF	TGTGCCAGCTCACCTTTACAGGGAGGGCACACTGAAGCTTTCTTT
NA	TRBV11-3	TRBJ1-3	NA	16	CASSFLDRYSGNTIYF	TGTGCCAGCAGCTTTCTCGACAGGTACTCTGGAAACACCATATATTTT
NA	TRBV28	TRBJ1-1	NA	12	CASRLEETEAFF	TGTGCCAGCAGGTTAGAGGAGACTGAAGCTTTCTTT
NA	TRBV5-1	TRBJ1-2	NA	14	CASSSMDSNYGYTF	TGCGCCAGCAGCTCGATGGACAGTAACTATGGCTACACCTTC
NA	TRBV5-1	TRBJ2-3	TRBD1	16	CASSPPTGLSTDTQYF	TGCGCCAGCAGCCCGCCGACAGGGTTGAGCACAGATACGCAGTATTTT
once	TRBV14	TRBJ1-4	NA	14	CASSQGQLNDKLFF	TGTGCCAGCAGCCAAGGACAGCTGAATGACAAACTGTTTTTT
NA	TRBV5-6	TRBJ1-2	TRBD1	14	CASSLGTANYGYTF	TGTGCCAGCAGCTTAGGGACAGCTAACTATGGCTACACCTTC
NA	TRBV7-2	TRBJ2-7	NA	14	CASSLGTLSYEQYF	TGTGCCAGCAGCTTAGGGACATTGTCCTACGAGCAGTACTTC
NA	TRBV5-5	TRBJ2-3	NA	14	CASSLAQLTDTQYF	TGTGCCAGCAGCTTGGCACAGCTCACAGATACGCAGTATTTT
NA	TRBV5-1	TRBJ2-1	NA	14	CASSLDRAKGMQFF	TGCGCCAGCAGCTTGGACAGGGCCAAGGGGATGCAGTTCTTC
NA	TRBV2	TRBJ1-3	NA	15	CASSQGSSSGNTIYF	TGTGCCAGCAGCCAGGGGTCCTCCTCTGGAAACACCATATATTTT
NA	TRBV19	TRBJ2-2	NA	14	CASSIGKNTGELFF	TGTGCCAGTAGTATCGGGAAAAACACCGGGGAGCTGTTTTTT
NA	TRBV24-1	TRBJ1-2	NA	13	CATRQGADYGYTF	TGTGCCACCAGACAGGGCGCGGACTATGGCTACACCTTC
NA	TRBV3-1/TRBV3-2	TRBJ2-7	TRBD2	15	CASSLGLAGGREQYF	TGTGCCAGCAGCCTCGGACTAGCGGGGGGGCGCGAGCAGTACTTC
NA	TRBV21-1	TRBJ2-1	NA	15	CASSTTGKSYNEQFF	TGTGCCAGCAGCACCACAGGGAAATCCTACAATGAGCAGTTCTTC